One sample yielded the 32 T cell receptor beta chains listed below, sequenced in a study of immune evolution from preneoplasia to lung adenocarcinoma. Generated by immunoSEQ multiplex PCR, the TCRdb table keeps only in-frame clones and is missing some. The sample lists 25,000 to 30,000 clones, 74% seen once, with 4.5% to 7% in the top ten. The sample consisted of FFPE invasive lung adenocarcinoma tissue. The receptors shown here come from a person aged 55 to 75 with invasive lung adenocarcinoma. Some clones in this sample may be carry-over from other donors' samples.

The chain links TRBV7-2 to TRBJ2-1, with a possible D match to TRBD2 (5 bases). Germline loops: CDR1 SGHTA, CDR2 FQGNSA. The CDR3 totals 14 residues. The V end lost 7 bases, the J end lost 4 bases, and 14 bases lay between the germline ends. The CDR3 protein is CASKSSTTYNEQFF. Here the CDR3 DNA reads TGTGCCAGCAAGTCCTCGACTACTTACAATGAGCAGTTCTTC. The variable domain in full, with the rest retrieved from reference TRBV7-2 and TRBJ2-1, is GAGVSQSPSNKVTEKGKDVELRCDPISGHTALYWYRQSLGQGLEFLIYFQGNSAPDKSGLPSDRFSAERTGGSVSTLTIQRTQQEDSAVYLCASKSSTTYNEQFFGPGTRLTVL.

The rearrangement uses TRBV7-2 and TRBJ1-2, with D unclear. The CDR3 loop spans 12 amino acids. With 4 bases removed from V and 5 bases from J, the gap between germline ends came to 8 bases. Germline V gene lookup returns CDR1 SGHTA and CDR2 FQGNSA. The DNA of the CDR3 is TGTGCCAGCAGCTGGGCCTCTTATGGCTACACCTTC. It specifies CASSWASYGYTF. Drawing the rest from reference TRBV7-2 and TRBJ1-2, the complete variable domain is GAGVSQSPSNKVTEKGKDVELRCDPISGHTALYWYRQSLGQGLEFLIYFQGNSAPDKSGLPSDRFSAERTGGSVSTLTIQRTQQEDSAVYLCASSWASYGYTFGSGTRLTVV.

V is TRBV19 and J is TRBJ1-2, with D unclear. The CDR3 contains 12 residues. V was pared by 5 bases and J by 8 bases, with 12 bases between. Per germline, CDR1 LNHDA and CDR2 SQIVND (reference sequence). The CDR3 coding sequence is TGTGCCAGTAGTCCCATCCGGGGAGGCTACACCTTC. Its protein is CASSPIRGGYTF.

V and J are TRBV28 and TRBJ1-1; D gene uncertain. Germline V gene sequence: CDR1 MDHEN, CDR2 SYDVKM. Trimming removed 10 bases at V and 7 bases at J, with 10 bases between. This CDR3 contains 10 residues. This CDR3 reads CATAWREAFF. As DNA, the CDR3 is TGTGCCACCGCCTGGCGTGAAGCTTTCTTT.

V usage is TRBV11-2 and J usage is TRBJ2-7; D possibly corresponds to TRBD2 (5 bases). CDR1 and CDR2 (germline): SGHAT, FQNNGV. CDR3 length equals 14 residues. Trimming pared 4 bases from V and 1 base from J, leaving 11 bases between. The CDR3 nucleotides read TGTGCCAGCAGCTCCTGGACTGTTTCCTACGAGCAGTACTTC. It codes for CASSSWTVSYEQYF.

V gene TRBV27 combines with J gene TRBJ1-1; 9 nucleotides line up with TRBD1. This CDR3 is built from 15 residues. Germline assignment: CDR1 MNHEY and CDR2 SMNVEV (reference sequence). V trimming: 5 bases; J trimming: 11 bases; junction bases outside the gene matches: 15. CDR3 amino acids: CASSTRTGALQRAFF. DNA for the CDR3: TGTGCCAGCAGTACCCGGACAGGGGCTCTACAGAGGGCTTTCTTT.

The chain combines TRBV18 with TRBJ2-5, with 12 nucleotides matching TRBD1. The ends lost 3 bases at V and 4 bases at J; junction bases unmatched: 6. CDR1 and CDR2 (germline): KGHSH, LQKENI. The CDR3 sequence is 16 residues long. CDR3 sequence reads: CASSPAGQGARETQYF. In DNA, the CDR3 is TGTGCCAGCTCACCCGCGGGACAGGGGGCAAGAGAGACCCAGTACTTC.

The CDR3 region has the DNA TGTGCCAGCAAGAGAGGTTCGGCCAATCAGCCCCAGCATTTT. Translating gives CASKRGSANQPQHF. V is TRBV6-5 and J is TRBJ1-5, with D unclear. V lost 7 bases, J lost 3 bases, and 13 bases lay in between. This CDR3 has 14 residues. Per the germline V gene, CDR1 is MNHEY and CDR2 is SVGAGI.

Regarding this clone: Other DNA sequences within the sample encode an identical CDR3. This sequence joins TRBV5-6 and TRBJ2-1; D is possibly TRBD1 (5 bases). The CDR3 spans 15 residues. Trimming pared 4 bases from V and 4 bases from J, leaving 15 bases between. Germline V gives CDR1 SGHDT, CDR2 YYEEEE. The CDR3 protein is CASSERGRPYNEQFF. For the CDR3, the DNA is TGTGCCAGCAGCGAAAGGGGCAGACCATACAATGAGCAGTTCTTC. Drawing the rest from reference TRBV5-6 and TRBJ2-1, the complete variable domain is DAGVTQSPTHLIKTRGQQVTLRCSPKSGHDTVSWYQQALGQGPQFIFQYYEEEERQRGNFPDRFSGHQFPNYSSELNVNALLLGDSALYLCASSERGRPYNEQFFGPGTRLTVL.

This clone appeared a few times. This chain links TRBV11-2 with TRBJ2-1; 9 bases align to TRBD2. Trimming at V came to 2 bases and at J to 6 bases, leaving 5 bases not matched to a gene. The CDR3 is 15 residues long. In germline, CDR1 is SGHAT, CDR2 FQNNGV. The CDR3 DNA is TGTGCCAGCAGCTTAACAGCGGGAGGTCGCAATGAGCAGTTCTTC. Residues: CASSLTAGGRNEQFF.

This clone was picked up one time. The V call is TRBV11-3, the J call TRBJ2-3, with D hard to call. V was clipped by 3 bases and J by 3 bases, with 13 bases between them. The CDR3 loop spans 15 amino acids. Germline assignment: CDR1 SGHNT and CDR2 YENEEA. CDR3 in amino acids: CASSLVAGSTDTQYF. The DNA for the CDR3 is TGTGCCAGCAGCTTGGTGGCAGGTTCGACAGATACGCAGTATTTT.

The chain combines TRBV7-8 with TRBJ1-2; D is unclear. CDR1 and CDR2 (germline): SGHVS, FQNEAQ. The CDR3 totals 15 residues. V gave up 0 bases and J gave up 3 bases, with 11 bases separating them. The CDR3 sequence is CASSLAEGAHYGYTF. CDR3 nucleotide sequence: TGTGCCAGCAGCTTAGCGGAGGGCGCTCACTATGGCTACACCTTC.

This clone was recorded once. J is TRBJ2-2 and V is TRBV30, with 8 bases aligning to TRBD2. This CDR3 contains 14 residues. V lost 8 bases, J lost 3 bases, and 8 bases stayed unmatched. Per germline, CDR1 GTSNPN and CDR2 SVGIG (reference sequence). CDR3 sequence (DNA): TGTGCCGCAAAGCGGGAGCGGTACACCGGGGAGCTGTTTTTT. Its protein is CAAKRERYTGELFF.

The J gene is TRBJ1-3, the V gene TRBV19; D might be TRBD1 (6 bases). This CDR3 is built from 12 residues. CDR1 is LNHDA and CDR2 is SQIVND in the germline V gene (reference sequence). The ends were cut back, 6 bases at V and 5 bases at J, with 8 bases in the middle. The CDR3 bases are TGTGCCAGTAGGGGGGACAGAAACACCATATATTTT. Its protein product is CASRGDRNTIYF. Based on the CDR3 plus reference TRBV19 and TRBJ1-3, the full variable domain is DGGITQSPKYLFRKEGQNVTLSCEQNLNHDAMYWYRQDPGQGLRLIYYSQIVNDFQKGDIAEGYSVSREKKESFPLTVTSAQKNPTAFYLCASRGDRNTIYFGEGSWLTVV.

The chain is built from TRBV28 and TRBJ1-3, with a tentative D call TRBD1 (5 bases). Per germline, CDR1 MDHEN and CDR2 SYDVKM. V was trimmed by 2 bases and J by 0 bases, leaving 14 bases between them. CDR3 length equals 17 residues. The CDR3 DNA follows: TGTGCCAGCAGTTTAAGGCAGGGCTATTACTCTGGAAACACCATATATTTT. It specifies CASSLRQGYYSGNTIYF.

The chain employs TRBV10-3 and TRBJ1-3; the D is unclear. The CDR3 has 14 residues. The germline V and J ends were trimmed by 0 bases and 8 bases, with 11 bases remaining between them. CDR1 ENHRY and CDR2 SYGVKD come from the germline V gene. The CDR3 nucleotides read TGTGCCATCAGTGAGTCAGGGTCGGGAGACACCATATATTTT. Translating gives CAISESGSGDTIYF.

The chain carries TRBV7-3 and TRBJ2-2; 7 bases agree with TRBD2. The V and J ends lost 4 bases and 3 bases, in that order; junction bases with no gene match: 5. The CDR3 consists of 15 residues. From germline, CDR1 is SGHTA and CDR2 FQGTGA. Here the CDR3 reads CASSSGLGDTGELFF. In DNA form, the CDR3 reads TGTGCCAGCAGCTCAGGACTAGGAGACACCGGGGAGCTGTTTTTT. Based on the CDR3 plus reference TRBV7-3 and TRBJ2-2, the full variable domain is GAGVSQTPSNKVTEKGKYVELRCDPISGHTALYWYRQSLGQGPEFLIYFQGTGAADDSGLPNDRFFAVRPEGSVSTLKIQRTERGDSAVYLCASSSGLGDTGELFFGEGSRLTVL.

This clone rates as medium-sized. The chain recombines TRBV11-2 with TRBJ2-6; 13 bases fit TRBD2. Trimming cost V 7 bases and J 2 bases; bases outside gene matches: 5. The CDR3 has 17 amino acids. Germline CDR1 SGHAT, CDR2 FQNNGV. The CDR3 nucleotides are TGTGCCAGCACCCGGACTAGCGGGAGCCCTGGGGCCAACGTCCTGACTTTC. Amino acids: CASTRTSGSPGANVLTF.

The V call is TRBV7-3, the J call TRBJ2-5, with D possibly being TRBD1 (6 bases). CDR1 and CDR2 (germline): SGHTA, FQGTGA. V lost 4 bases and J lost 5, with 11 bases in between. This CDR3 has 13 amino acids. The CDR3 is CASSSGATETQYF. The CDR3, as DNA: TGTGCCAGCAGCTCAGGGGCGACGGAGACCCAGTACTTC. The full variable domain, with the rest looked up from reference TRBV7-3 and TRBJ2-5, is GAGVSQTPSNKVTEKGKYVELRCDPISGHTALYWYRQSLGQGPEFLIYFQGTGAADDSGLPNDRFFAVRPEGSVSTLKIQRTERGDSAVYLCASSSGATETQYFGPGTRLLVL.

The chain recombines TRBV9 with TRBJ2-7, with 8 bases matching TRBD2. Germline values: CDR1 SGDLS, CDR2 YYNGEE. CDR3 length: 16 amino acids. V was pared by 0 bases and J by 5 bases, with 10 bases of the junction left unmatched. This CDR3 is CASSVVGLALPHEQYF. In DNA form, the CDR3 reads TGTGCCAGCAGCGTAGTTGGACTAGCACTCCCCCACGAGCAGTACTTC. The full variable domain, rest sourced from reference TRBV9 and TRBJ2-7, is DSGVTQTPKHLITATGQRVTLRCSPRSGDLSVYWYQQSLDQGLQFLIQYYNGEERAKGNILERFSAQQFPDLHSELNLSSLELGDSALYFCASSVVGLALPHEQYFGPGTRLTVT.

The DNA of the CDR3 is TGCGCCAGCCAGGGACTAACGAATGAGCAGTTCTTC. Translated, it gives CASQGLTNEQFF. The chain recombines TRBV5-1 with TRBJ2-1; 7 positions match TRBD2. V lost 7 bases to trimming and J lost 7 bases; unmatched junction nucleotides: 5. The CDR3 totals 12 residues. The germline gives CDR1 SGHRS, CDR2 YFSETQ.

The chain uses TRBV2 and TRBJ2-7, with D perhaps TRBD1 (5 bases). CDR3 size: 11 residues. The germline CDR1 and CDR2 sequences are SNHLY and FYNNEI. The germline V and J ends were trimmed by 6 bases and 6 bases, with 9 bases remaining between them. The CDR3 protein is CASSRVGEQYF. For the CDR3, the DNA is TGTGCCAGCAGCAGGGTGGGCGAGCAGTACTTC.

This clone was counted a single time. The genes are TRBV27 and TRBJ2-1; 13 nucleotides line up with TRBD2. The CDR3 has 16 amino acids. Germline values: CDR1 MNHEY, CDR2 SMNVEV (reference sequence). V was clipped by 5 bases and J by 5 bases; unmatched bases: 6. CDR3 DNA: TGTGCCAGCAGTCCTTTAGGGACTAGCGGGAACAATGAGCAGTTCTTC. Amino acids: CASSPLGTSGNNEQFF.

As regards this clone: The same CDR3 is also encoded by other DNA sequences in this sample. The genes are TRBV29-1 and TRBJ2-2; TRBD2 matches 11 bases. The CDR3 consists of 17 residues. Germline values: CDR1 SQVTM, CDR2 ANQGSEA. V dropped 6 bases and J dropped 5; count of bases not matched to a gene: 14. The CDR3 DNA follows: TGCAGCGTGGGTCTCTTAAATAGCGGGAGGGGTACCGGGGAGCTGTTTTTT. Its protein is CSVGLLNSGRGTGELFF.

The CDR3 spells CSARQGKQTQETQYF. The CDR3 nucleotides read TGCAGCGCAAGGCAGGGCAAACAAACACAAGAGACCCAGTACTTC. The chain uses TRBV29-1 and TRBJ2-5, with D maybe TRBD1 (5 bases). The CDR3 totals 15 residues. Germline CDR1 SQVTM, CDR2 ANQGSEA. V lost 7 bases and J 2 bases, leaving 20 bases between the germline ends.

The count of this clone is one. The chain carries TRBV6-5 and TRBJ2-3, with D perhaps TRBD2 (6 bases). The V gene's germline CDR1 is MNHEY and CDR2 SVGAGI. Deletions cut 6 bases from V and 6 bases from J, with 13 bases between. The CDR3 spans 13 residues. The CDR3 nucleotides are TGTGCCAGCAGAACCTTTGGGGGGGATACGCAGTATTTT. Its protein product is CASRTFGGDTQYF.

The chain recombines TRBV5-1 with TRBJ2-7, with a weak D call TRBD2 (6 bases). V was pared by 6 bases and J by 0 bases, with 16 bases between. CDR1 is SGHRS and CDR2 is YFSETQ in the germline V gene. The CDR3 runs 15 residues. In nucleotides, the CDR3 is TGCGCCAGCAAGCAACTGGCGGGAAGCTCCTACGAGCAGTACTTC. It is translated as CASKQLAGSSYEQYF.

This clone appeared a single time. The chain carries TRBV4-2 and TRBJ1-4; D is possibly TRBD1 (6 bases). The germline V gene encodes CDR1 LGHNA and CDR2 YNFKEQ. The length of the CDR3 is 13 residues. V shed 0 bases and J shed 11 bases, with 10 bases lying between them. In DNA, the CDR3 is TGTGCCAGCAGCCAAGATGGGGGCGCGAAACTGTTTTTT. It translates to CASSQDGGAKLFF.

The chain links TRBV6-4 to TRBJ2-1; 8 bases are shared with TRBD2. From germline, CDR1 is MRHNA and CDR2 SNTAGT. This CDR3 has 16 residues. J was trimmed by 5 bases and V by 5 bases; bases with no gene match: 11. The CDR3 here is CASSKYERESHNEQFF. CDR3 bases: TGTGCCAGCAGTAAATACGAGCGGGAGTCCCACAATGAGCAGTTCTTC.

V is TRBV28 and J is TRBJ1-5; D remains ambiguous. The CDR3 has 14 residues. The germline CDR1 and CDR2 sequences are MDHEN and SYDVKM. Trimming left V 6 bases short and J 4 bases short, with 13 bases between. For the CDR3, the DNA is TGTGCCAGCAGCTCCGCGACAATGAATCAGCCCCAGCATTTT. It codes for CASSSATMNQPQHF.

The CDR3 DNA follows: TGTGCCATCAGCAGAGATTCCTACGAGCAGTACTTC. It is translated as CAISRDSYEQYF. This chain connects TRBV10-3 to TRBJ2-7, with D hard to call. The V end was cut by 6 bases, the J end by 1 base, with 7 bases between. Germline V gene data show CDR1 as ENHRY and CDR2 as SYGVKD. There are 12 residues in the CDR3.

The chain carries TRBV2 and TRBJ2-2; TRBD2 matches at 7 bases. The CDR3 sequence is 16 residues long. Losses at the gene ends were 6 bases for V and 7 bases for J; bases not matched to a gene: 14. The V gene's germline CDR1 is SNHLY and CDR2 FYNNEI. The CDR3 protein is CASSGRGGRAIGELFF. CDR3 nucleotide sequence: TGTGCCAGCAGCGGCCGAGGAGGGAGGGCCATCGGGGAGCTGTTTTTT. Variable domain in full (rest from reference TRBV2 and TRBJ2-2): EPEVTQTPSHQVTQMGQEVILRCVPISNHLYFYWYRQILGQKVEFLVSFYNNEISEKSEIFDDQFSVERPDGSNFTLKIRSTKLEDSAMYFCASSGRGGRAIGELFFGEGSRLTVL.